Reported below is one T cell receptor beta chain. The CDR3 carries no conserved terminal phenylalanine or tryptophan, so it likely arises from a read error. At least 5.5 micrograms of total RNA were extracted per sample. This entry belongs to a study of blood T cells in healthy people across ages. The ends were cut back, 4 bases at V and 2 bases at J, with 12 bases in the middle. This CDR3 region has 14 residues. The germline V gene encodes CDR1 SGHDN and CDR2 FVKESK. A second PCR of 7 to 11 cycles used a sample-barcoded 5' primer and a J-beta primer mix. TCRdb reprocessed the 5' RACE reads via MiXCR and lists one record per CDR3 protein. The repertoire consists of 600,000 to 900,000 distinct CDR3 sequences, with more than 25% occurring once and the leading ten covering about 2.9%. These same records also appear under a second study, on T cells of mothers and their children. That paper notes: A few healthy Caucasian mothers served as donors, and their six children did as well. Detection of persistent microchimeric T cell clones did not occur.

The chain carries TRBV14 and TRBJ2-7; D tentatively fits TRBD1 or TRBD2 (6 bases each). This TCR was recovered from a boy under 18 in good health. Sequencing was performed on blood. Here the CDR3 reads CASSREDRAYEQYS. The CDR3 nucleotides are TGTGCCAGCAGCCGGGAGGACAGAGCCTACGAGCAGTACTCC.